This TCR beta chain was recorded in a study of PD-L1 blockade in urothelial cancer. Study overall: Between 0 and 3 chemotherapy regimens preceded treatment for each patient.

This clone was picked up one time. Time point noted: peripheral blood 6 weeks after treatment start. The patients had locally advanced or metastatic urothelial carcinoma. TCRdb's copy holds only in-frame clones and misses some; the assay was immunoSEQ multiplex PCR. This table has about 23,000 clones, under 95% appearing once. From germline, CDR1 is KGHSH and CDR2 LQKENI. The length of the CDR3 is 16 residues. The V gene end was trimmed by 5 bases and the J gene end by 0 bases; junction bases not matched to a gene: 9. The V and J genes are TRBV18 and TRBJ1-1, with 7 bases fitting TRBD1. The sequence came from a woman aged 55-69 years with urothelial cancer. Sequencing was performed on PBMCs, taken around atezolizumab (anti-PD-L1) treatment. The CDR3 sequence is CASSSTRQGLNTEAFF. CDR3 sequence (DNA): TGTGCCAGCTCATCGACAAGACAGGGACTGAACACTGAAGCTTTCTTT.